This T cell receptor (beta chain) was sequenced during a study of STAT5B mutations in CD4+ large granular lymphocyte leukemia. Study results and caveats: About 26% of private leukemic clonotypes occurred rarely in other patients' non-leukemic repertoires. Top patient clones used TRBV06 genes more often: 8/27 versus 2/35 in controls.

Assay: immunoSEQ multiplex PCR; the TCRdb copy retains only in-frame clones and omits some. The sample has tens of thousands of clones; roughly three quarters are singletons. CDR3 length equals 19 residues. V lost 1 base, J lost 2 bases, and 10 bases stayed unmatched. From germline, CDR1 is SGHVS and CDR2 FNYEAQ. Concerning this clone: What it binds is unknown.

The receptor was isolated from a human donor in good health. The chain links TRBV7-6 to TRBJ1-4; 10 nucleotides match TRBD1. What was sequenced was CD4+ T cells from blood buffy coats. Here the CDR3 reads CASSLGQGAILVTNEKLFF. As DNA, the CDR3 is TGTGCCAGCAGCTTAGGACAGGGGGCTATATTAGTGACTAATGAAAAACTGTTTTTT.